The source of this T cell receptor beta chain is a study of T cell repertoires in cytomegalovirus infection (dated by TCRdb to the late 2010s). Turning to the overall study: Donor HLA type was relevant to the analysis, because carriage of CMV infection together with the matching HLA type was indicated by public TCR beta signatures. Paper-wide results and their limitations: In the ex vivo response, HLA-C-restricted CMV-specific TCR beta clonotypes were dominant, and in two of eight donors the single most frequent clonotype came from this HLA-C-restricted group. In both this cohort and an independent cohort of a few hundred donors, the cumulative frequency of public TCR beta family members distinguished carriers of CMV infection plus the relevant HLA type.

As concerns this clonotype: The antigen it binds to is not known. No base qualities exist here, and no much larger clone lies one base off it.

Sequenced using an Illumina HiSeq 1500. TCRdb reprocessed the public reads (quality trimming at Q25 with fastp, clone calling with MiXCR) and kept in-frame beta chains. Rows merge per CDR3 protein into single entries with the most common DNA and genes. The sample records 170,000 or so distinct CDR3 sequences, approximately 14% of which are singletons. The ten largest clones represent roughly 30% of the sample. The receptor was isolated from a human donor in good health (CMV status not recorded). Some clones in this sample may be carry-over from other donors' samples. Sequencing was done on a sample of PBMCs.

The nucleotide sequence reads TGCGCCAGCAGTCCTTACAGGGTTCCCGACACCGGGGAGCTGTTTTTT. This yields the protein CASSPYRVPDTGELFF. This sequence uses TRBV5-1 and TRBJ2-2; possibly the D gene is TRBD1, per 6 matching bases. There are 16 amino acids in the CDR3, from cysteine to phenylalanine inclusive. The kept DNA is CDR3 alone, 48 bases in frame from the first base. Trimming costs V 5 bases and J 3 bases, and their ends lie 17 bases apart. From a lookup of the germline V gene, CDR1 and CDR2 are SGHRS and YFSETQ. Reference TRBV5-1 and TRBJ2-2 genes cover what lies past the CDR3, so the full variable domain is KAGVTQTPRYLIKTRGQQVTLSCSPISGHRSVSWYQQTPGQGLQFLFEYFSETQRNKGNFPGRFSGRQFSNSRSEMNVSTLELGDSALYLCASSPYRVPDTGELFFGEGSRLTVL.